This T cell receptor beta chain is from a study of T cells expressing NK-cell markers. TCRdb reprocessed the 5' RACE reads and reports one entry per CDR3 protein, with no DNA. This table lists 440,000 or so distinct CDR3 sequences. The CDR3 is 12 residues long. Per the germline V gene, CDR1 is GTSNPN and CDR2 is SVGIG (reference sequence). The rearrangement joins TRBV30 to TRBJ2-7; TCRdb's D gene call, TRBD2, goes unchecked for lack of DNA. Sequencing was done on a sample of blood T cells: a sorted CD56 or NKG2C T cell subset, CD4+ or CD8+ T cells, or bulk PBMC T cells (not recorded which). The origin of this receptor is a woman aged 18-70 years in good health. This CDR3 is CAWSEGPYEQYF. The full variable domain, completed using reference TRBV30 and TRBJ2-7, is SQTIHQWPATLVQPVGSPLSLECTVEGTSNPNLYWYRQAAGRGLQLLFYSVGIGQISSEVPQNLSASRPQDRQFILSSKKLLLSDSGFYLCAWSEGPYEQYFGPGTRLTVT.